This T cell receptor beta chain was identified during a study of identifying expanded T cells in peripheral blood. Study results and limitations: Technical replicates showed approximately 1.2 changed clones; two weeks approximately 15; four weeks 19. Approximately two-week clone count variance significantly increased as total template count grew.

This clone showed up just once. Its matching antigen is unknown. Sequencing was performed with immunoSEQ multiplex PCR; in TCRdb, only in-frame clones are kept and a portion is missing. The sample comprises 97,000 or so clones, approximately 88% of which are singletons, and 12% to 15% rests with the top ten. The germline V and J ends were trimmed by 4 bases and 1 base, with 7 bases remaining between them. The CDR3 loop spans 13 amino acids. Germline V gives CDR1 SGHTA, CDR2 FQGTGA. Collection occurred without any documented infections or immune events in donors. The receptor was isolated from a person aged 18 to 75 in good health. The rearrangement uses TRBV7-3 and TRBJ1-1, with a tentative D call TRBD1 (5 bases). Sequenced: blood. DNA for the CDR3: TGTGCCAGCAGCTCACAGGAGAACACTGAAGCTTTCTTT. This encodes CASSSQENTEAFF.